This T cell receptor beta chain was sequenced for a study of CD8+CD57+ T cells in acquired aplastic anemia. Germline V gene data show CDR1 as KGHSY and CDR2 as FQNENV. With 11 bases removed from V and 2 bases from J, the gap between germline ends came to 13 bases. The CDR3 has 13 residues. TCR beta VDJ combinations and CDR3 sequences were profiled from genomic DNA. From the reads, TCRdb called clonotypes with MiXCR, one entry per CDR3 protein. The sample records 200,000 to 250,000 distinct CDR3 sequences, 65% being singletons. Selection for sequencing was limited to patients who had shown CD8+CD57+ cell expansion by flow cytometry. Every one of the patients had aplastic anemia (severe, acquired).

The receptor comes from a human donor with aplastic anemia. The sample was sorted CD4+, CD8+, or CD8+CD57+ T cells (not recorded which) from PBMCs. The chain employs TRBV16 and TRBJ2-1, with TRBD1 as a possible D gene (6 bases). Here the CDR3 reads CAWGQGAYNEQFF. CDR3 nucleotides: TGTGCCTGGGGGCAGGGTGCCTACAATGAGCAGTTCTTC.